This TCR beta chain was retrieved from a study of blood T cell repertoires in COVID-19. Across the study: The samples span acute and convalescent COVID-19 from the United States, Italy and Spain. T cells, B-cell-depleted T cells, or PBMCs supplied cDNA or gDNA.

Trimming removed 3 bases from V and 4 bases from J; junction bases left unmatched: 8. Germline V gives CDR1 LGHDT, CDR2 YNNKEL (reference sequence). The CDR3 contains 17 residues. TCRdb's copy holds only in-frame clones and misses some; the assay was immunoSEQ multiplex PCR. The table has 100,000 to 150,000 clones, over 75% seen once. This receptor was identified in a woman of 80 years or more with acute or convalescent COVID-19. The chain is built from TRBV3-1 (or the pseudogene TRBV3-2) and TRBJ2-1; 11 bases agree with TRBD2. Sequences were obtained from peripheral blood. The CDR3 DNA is TGTGCCAGCAGCCACCAGGGGACTAGCGGCCCGTACAATGAGCAGTTCTTC. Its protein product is CASSHQGTSGPYNEQFF.